Each of the 28 T cell receptor beta chains below was sequenced from the same sample in a study of T cell changes during pregnancy in multiple sclerosis. Profiled with immunoSEQ multiplex PCR; TCRdb holds only in-frame clones, not every one. The sample has roughly 97,000 clones, roughly nine tenths seen once. The sequencing here drew on peripheral blood, taken in the second trimester of pregnancy. These receptors were collected from a female donor in good health, enrolled as a control in a pregnancy study.

This chain joins TRBV19 and TRBJ1-1, with 8 bases fitting TRBD1. There are 19 residues in the CDR3. The V segment lost 1 base and the J segment 0 bases; nucleotides outside the gene matches: 13. Germline-derived CDR1 and CDR2 are LNHDA and SQIVND (reference sequence). Written as DNA, the CDR3 is TGTGCCAGTAGTATAGGCAGGGCAGGGGGCAGGGGTCTGAACACTGAAGCTTTCTTT. Its protein product is CASSIGRAGGRGLNTEAFF.

This clone has only a few counts. The chain couples TRBV7-6 to TRBJ1-5, with D possibly being TRBD1 (6 bases). Germline-derived CDR1 and CDR2 are SGHVS and FNYEAQ. This CDR3 has 13 amino acids. Trimming cost V 5 bases and J 5 bases, with 10 bases left between them. CDR3 sequence reads: CASSGQPDQPQHF. CDR3 bases: TGTGCCAGCAGCGGACAGCCGGATCAGCCCCAGCATTTT. Based on the CDR3 plus reference TRBV7-6 and TRBJ1-5, the full variable domain is GAGVSQSPRYKVTKRGQDVALRCDPISGHVSLYWYRQALGQGPEFLTYFNYEAQQDKSGLPNDRFSAERPEGSISTLTIQRTEQRDSAMYRCASSGQPDQPQHFGDGTRLSIL.

The CDR3 is CASSIDRELPLRYGYTF. CDR3 nucleotide sequence: TGTGCCAGTAGTATAGATCGAGAGTTGCCCCTACGATATGGCTACACCTTC. The J gene is TRBJ1-2, the V gene TRBV19; D remains unclear. From germline, CDR1 is LNHDA and CDR2 SQIVND (reference sequence). The V and J ends lost 0 bases and 5 bases respectively, with 19 bases between them. This CDR3 has 17 amino acids.

J is TRBJ2-7 and V is TRBV10-2; 9 nucleotides align to TRBD2. CDR1 and CDR2 (germline): WSHSY, SAAADI. With 3 bases clipped from V and 0 bases from J, the junction kept 3 bases outside the gene matches. This CDR3 comprises 15 residues. This CDR3 is CASSDAGGPSYEQYF. In nucleotides, the CDR3 is TGCGCCAGCAGTGACGCGGGAGGGCCCTCCTACGAGCAGTACTTC.

This clone came up a few times. This rearrangement joins TRBV5-5 to TRBJ2-7; TRBD2 agrees at 13 bases. Trimming took 1 base from V and 0 from J; bases not matched to a gene: 10. Germline lookup yields CDR1 SGHKS and CDR2 YYEKEE (reference sequence). The CDR3 is 19 amino acids. CDR3 in DNA: TGTGCCAGCAGCTTGAAGTCGGGACTAGCGGGATCGTACTCCTACGAGCAGTACTTC. Its translation is CASSLKSGLAGSYSYEQYF.

This chain connects TRBV7-2 to TRBJ1-5, with 7 positions matching TRBD1. Germline CDR1 is SGHTA and CDR2 is FQGNSA. Trimming cost V 3 bases and J 6 bases; bases outside gene matches: 8. CDR3 length: 15 residues. The CDR3 loop reads CASSFRDRVGQPQHF. The CDR3 coding sequence is TGTGCCAGCAGCTTCCGGGACAGAGTGGGTCAGCCCCAGCATTTT.

This clone was detected only once. J is TRBJ2-4 and V is TRBV27, with 11 bases identical to TRBD2. The CDR3 runs to 16 residues. Trimming removed 6 bases from V and 6 bases from J; junction bases left unmatched: 10. Looked up from germline, CDR1 is MNHEY and CDR2 is SMNVEV (reference sequence). The CDR3 loop reads CASSLGTSGRGNIQYF. Written as DNA, the CDR3 is TGTGCCAGCAGCTTGGGGACTAGCGGCCGCGGAAACATTCAGTACTTC.

The chain uses TRBV19 and TRBJ1-1; a weak D match, TRBD1 (6 bases). The CDR3 runs 13 residues. V was cut by 6 bases and J by 2 bases, with 10 bases left in between. The germline gives CDR1 LNHDA, CDR2 SQIVND (reference sequence). The CDR3 region has the DNA TGTGCCAGTAGCCGGGGGGCTAACACTGAAGCTTTCTTT. Protein sequence: CASSRGANTEAFF. The full variable domain, completed using reference TRBV19 and TRBJ1-1, is DGGITQSPKYLFRKEGQNVTLSCEQNLNHDAMYWYRQDPGQGLRLIYYSQIVNDFQKGDIAEGYSVSREKKESFPLTVTSAQKNPTAFYLCASSRGANTEAFFGQGTRLTVV.

This chain connects TRBV6-6 to TRBJ1-4; 9 positions agree with TRBD1. The V gene's germline CDR1 is MNHNY and CDR2 SVGAGI (reference sequence). The junction had 3 bases not matched to a gene; V was cut back by 0 bases and J by 7 bases. This CDR3 region has 15 residues. The CDR3 region is CASSYSGTGTEKLFF. The CDR3 region has the DNA TGTGCCAGCAGTTACTCGGGGACAGGGACTGAAAAACTGTTTTTT.

The V gene is TRBV28, the J gene TRBJ1-2, with 9 bases lining up with TRBD1. The CDR3 consists of 15 residues. J gave up 4 bases and V 7 bases, and 10 bases lay outside the gene matches. Germline CDR1 MDHEN, CDR2 SYDVKM. CDR3 residues: CASNLGDRAFYGYTF. The CDR3 DNA follows: TGTGCCAGCAATCTGGGGGACAGGGCCTTCTATGGCTACACCTTC.

The chain employs TRBV19 and TRBJ2-1, with TRBD2 matching 7 bases. The CDR3 runs 19 residues. Germline CDR1 LNHDA, CDR2 SQIVND (reference sequence). V shed 3 bases, J shed 0 bases, and the junction held 14 bases outside the gene matches. Here the CDR3 DNA reads TGTGCCAGTAGTATCGGGAGGACTAGTTGGTCGAGCTCCTACAATGAGCAGTTCTTC. Amino acid sequence: CASSIGRTSWSSSYNEQFF.

This chain joins TRBV7-2 and TRBJ2-5; possibly TRBD2 for D (5 bases). The CDR3 runs 12 residues. The V and J ends lost 5 bases and 4 bases respectively, with 8 bases between them. Per germline, CDR1 SGHTA and CDR2 FQGNSA. The CDR3 here is CASSPLGETQYF. CDR3 bases: TGTGCCAGCAGCCCACTAGGAGAGACCCAGTACTTC.

V is TRBV5-1 and J is TRBJ1-2, with D possibly matching TRBD1 (6 bases). This CDR3 region has 14 residues. Germline V lookup: CDR1 SGHRS, CDR2 YFSETQ. The ends were cut back, 3 bases at V and 6 bases at J, with 15 bases in the middle. The CDR3 nucleotides read TGCGCCAGCAGCTCCGGACAGCCCCTTCATGGCTACACCTTC. It encodes CASSSGQPLHGYTF.

The sample holds a few counts of this clone. The V gene is TRBV7-6, the J gene TRBJ2-2; tentative D call: TRBD1 (5 bases). The V and J ends lost 5 bases and 3 bases respectively, with 13 bases between them. Per the germline V gene, CDR1 is SGHVS and CDR2 is FNYEAQ. The CDR3 runs 15 residues. This chain's CDR3 is CASSPLPGHTGELFF. Written as DNA, the CDR3 is TGTGCCAGCAGCCCCCTGCCAGGGCACACCGGGGAGCTGTTTTTT.

The gene calls are TRBV28 and TRBJ2-7; tentative D call: TRBD2 (5 bases). V shed 7 bases and J shed 2 bases, with 9 bases lying between them. The V gene's germline CDR1 is MDHEN and CDR2 SYDVKM. The CDR3 is made up of 12 amino acids. Here the CDR3 reads CASKQRAYEQYF. In DNA form, the CDR3 reads TGTGCCAGCAAACAGAGGGCCTACGAGCAGTACTTC.

V and J are TRBV19 and TRBJ2-3, with 9 bases lining up with TRBD2. Germline loops: CDR1 LNHDA, CDR2 SQIVND (reference sequence). Trimming removed 5 bases from V and 5 bases from J; junction bases left unmatched: 11. The CDR3 runs to 16 residues. The CDR3 protein is CASSPRRAGGQDTQYF. The CDR3 coding sequence is TGTGCCAGTAGTCCCCGAAGAGCGGGAGGCCAAGATACGCAGTATTTT.

This clone was counted only a few times. The chain carries TRBV11-2 and TRBJ2-7; 8 bases agree with TRBD1. The CDR3 spans 16 residues. Germline assignment: CDR1 SGHAT and CDR2 FQNNGV. J was trimmed by 0 bases and V by 1 base; bases with no gene match: 5. DNA for the CDR3: TGTGCCAGCAGCTTAGGTGTGACAGGGGTCTCCTACGAGCAGTACTTC. Translating it yields CASSLGVTGVSYEQYF.

This sequence joins TRBV4-2 and TRBJ2-1; 11 bases match TRBD2. The CDR3 contains 16 residues. Germline V CDR1 and CDR2: LGHNA, YNFKEQ. The ends lost 3 bases at V and 4 bases at J; junction bases unmatched: 5. The CDR3 nucleotides read TGTGCCAGCAGCCACCAGACTAGCGGGGATTACAATGAGCAGTTCTTC. As protein: CASSHQTSGDYNEQFF.

CDR3 amino acids: CASSPGLAKGDEQFF. The CDR3 DNA follows: TGTGCCAGCTCACCTGGGCTAGCAAAGGGAGATGAGCAGTTCTTC. The chain joins TRBV18 to TRBJ2-1, with TRBD2 as a possible D gene (5 bases). The CDR3 loop spans 15 amino acids. The V end was cut by 3 bases, the J end by 8 bases, with 17 bases between. The V gene's germline CDR1 is KGHSH and CDR2 LQKENI.

The V call is TRBV7-2, the J call TRBJ2-4, with TRBD1 matching over 8 bases. The CDR3 totals 15 residues. Trimming removed 6 bases from V and 6 bases from J; junction bases left unmatched: 10. CDR1 is SGHTA and CDR2 is FQGNSA in the germline V gene. Written as DNA, the CDR3 is TGTGCCAGCAGACCTGGGACAGGCTTGAGAAACATTCAGTACTTC. This sequence encodes CASRPGTGLRNIQYF.

The V call is TRBV6-6, the J call TRBJ2-2; 7 bases map to TRBD1. CDR1 MNHNY and CDR2 SVGAGI come from the germline V gene (reference sequence). This CDR3 region has 14 residues. The trim removed 6 bases at V and 4 bases at J, leaving 5 bases unmatched. The DNA of the CDR3 is TGTGCCAGCAGCCGCGACAGGGCCACCGGGGAGCTGTTTTTT. It translates to CASSRDRATGELFF.

Only a few counts were recorded for this clone. V and J are TRBV6-4 and TRBJ2-3, with TRBD2 matching 7 bases. Germline-derived CDR1 and CDR2 are MRHNA and SNTAGT. The length of the CDR3 is 14 residues. With V trimmed by 3 bases and J by 2 bases, 2 bases remained unmatched. CDR3 sequence: CASSEGGTTDTQYF. CDR3 DNA: TGTGCCAGCAGTGAGGGGGGGACCACAGATACGCAGTATTTT.

The chain carries TRBV19 and TRBJ2-7, with D possibly matching TRBD2 (5 bases). This CDR3 comprises 15 residues. Germline-derived CDR1 and CDR2 are LNHDA and SQIVND (reference sequence). Trimming removed 1 base at V and 4 bases at J, with 14 bases between. The CDR3 is CASSIGGSGRYEQYF. The CDR3 coding sequence is TGTGCCAGTAGTATAGGAGGCAGCGGTCGGTACGAGCAGTACTTC.

The chain uses TRBV5-1 and TRBJ2-1, with 7 bases matching TRBD1. Germline assignment: CDR1 SGHRS and CDR2 YFSETQ. The junction had 6 bases not matched to a gene; V was cut back by 4 bases and J by 2 bases. The CDR3 spans 15 residues. CDR3 nucleotides: TGCGCCAGCAGCGTTGGTCAGGGGGCCTACAATGAGCAGTTCTTC. This codes for CASSVGQGAYNEQFF.

The gene calls are TRBV11-2 and TRBJ1-2, with D unclear. CDR3 length: 13 residues. Trimming took off 3 bases at V and 2 bases at J, with 7 bases between the two ends. CDR1 is SGHAT, CDR2 FQNNGV, per germline. CDR3 residues: CASSFGLNYGYTF. The CDR3 DNA reads as TGTGCCAGCAGCTTTGGGCTGAACTATGGCTACACCTTC.

V is TRBV19 and J is TRBJ2-1; 8 bases line up with TRBD2. The CDR3 runs to 15 residues. With 7 bases clipped from V and 5 bases from J, the junction kept 10 bases outside the gene matches. Germline V lookup: CDR1 LNHDA, CDR2 SQIVND (reference sequence). The CDR3 spells CASTKGASGHNEQFF. Written as DNA, the CDR3 is TGTGCCAGTACCAAAGGAGCTAGCGGGCACAATGAGCAGTTCTTC.

In this sample, this clone turned up once. The J gene is TRBJ2-7, the V gene TRBV5-6; weak D call: TRBD1 (7 bases). Trimming took off 7 bases at V and 12 bases at J, with 17 bases between the two ends. This CDR3 contains 11 residues. Germline V gene lookup returns CDR1 SGHDT and CDR2 YYEEEE. The CDR3 spells CASGGRQGVYF. Here the CDR3 DNA reads TGTGCCAGCGGGGGGAGACAGGGCGTGTACTTC.

This rearrangement joins TRBV7-2 to TRBJ2-7, with 10 nucleotides matching TRBD1. With V trimmed by 1 base and J by 5 bases, 5 bases remained unmatched. The CDR3 is 15 residues long. Germline-derived CDR1 and CDR2 are SGHTA and FQGNSA. CDR3 in amino acids: CASSLVRGQGDEQYF. Here the CDR3 DNA reads TGTGCCAGCAGCTTAGTCCGCGGACAGGGGGACGAGCAGTACTTC. The complete variable domain, with remaining parts taken from reference TRBV7-2 and TRBJ2-7, reads GAGVSQSPSNKVTEKGKDVELRCDPISGHTALYWYRQSLGQGLEFLIYFQGNSAPDKSGLPSDRFSAERTGGSVSTLTIQRTQQEDSAVYLCASSLVRGQGDEQYFGPGTRLTVT.